The entry below describes one TCR beta chain. The repertoire was sequenced with immunoSEQ multiplex PCR; TCRdb's copy has only in-frame clones and lacks some. The repertoire holds approximately 150,000 clones, more than 85% seen once, with roughly 3.2% in the top ten. These data are taken from a study of control samples from healthy donors and cancer patients. Germline-derived CDR1 and CDR2 are SGDLS and YYNGEE. J was trimmed by 2 bases and V by 4 bases; bases with no gene match: 7. The CDR3 has 15 residues. The source material was blood. The chain uses TRBV9 and TRBJ2-7; 9 bases are a match to TRBD1. This TCR came from a man younger than 45 in good health. The CDR3 region has the DNA TGTGCCAGCAGCCCTGGGACAGGGAACCCCTACGAGCAGTACTTC. Protein sequence: CASSPGTGNPYEQYF.